Sequencing of this T cell receptor beta chain was carried out in a study of cytomegalovirus exposure and HLA in healthy donors. Study results and limitations: As was reported, the classifier diagnosed cytomegalovirus status with high specificity and sensitivity. Researchers counted around 180 TCR beta chains as cytomegalovirus-associated.

Sequencing used immunoSEQ multiplex PCR; TCRdb keeps in-frame clones, though not all of them. Of roughly 60,000 clones in the sample, roughly 95% were seen once. The donors formed part of the approximately 120-subject validation cohort, distinct from the roughly 640-subject first cohort. Per the germline V gene, CDR1 is SGHTS and CDR2 is YDEGEE. Trimming left V 4 bases short and J 3 bases short, with 17 bases between. The CDR3 extends over 15 amino acids. A note on this clone: Its specificity is not known.

The chain carries TRBV5-8 and TRBJ2-7, with D possibly TRBD2 on 5 matching bases. Sequenced material: PBMCs. This clonotype originated in a woman aged 18-29 years in good health and CMV-seropositive. CDR3 coding DNA: TGTGCCAGCAGCCCCCGGCTAGCTGGGAACTACGAGCAGTACTTC. Protein sequence: CASSPRLAGNYEQYF.